Following are 32 T cell receptor beta chains from one sample sequenced in a study of shared clonotypes between healthy human individuals. The table came from immunoSEQ multiplex PCR; TCRdb's copy has only in-frame clones and leaves some out. The table shows under 1,100,000 clones, with around 76% occurring only once. Sequenced input: memory CD4+ T cells sorted from blood. Subset: CD45RA-negative fraction. The origin of the receptors is a man aged 18 to 29 in good health.

The rearrangement links TRBV5-4 to TRBJ2-1; D is uncertain. V was cut by 4 bases and J by 2 bases, with 16 bases left in between. Germline loops: CDR1 SGHNT, CDR2 YYREEE (reference sequence). This CDR3 region has 16 residues. The CDR3: CASSAKLNPTYNEQFF. The DNA of the CDR3 is TGTGCCAGCAGCGCAAAGCTGAACCCCACCTACAATGAGCAGTTCTTC.

The chain combines TRBV28 with TRBJ2-1; D gene unclear. Germline values: CDR1 MDHEN, CDR2 SYDVKM. The CDR3 extends over 16 amino acids. The V end lost 4 bases, the J end lost 3 bases, and 16 bases lay between the germline ends. CDR3 region: CASSSMGRVDYNEQFF. In nucleotides, the CDR3 is TGTGCCAGCAGTTCTATGGGCAGAGTAGACTACAATGAGCAGTTCTTC.

This chain uses TRBV21-1 with TRBJ1-3. TRBV21-1 corresponds to a pseudogene. The CDR3 has 13 amino acids. As DNA, the CDR3 is TGTGCCAGCAGCAAAGGTGTGGAAGACACCATATATTTT. Amino acid sequence: CASSKGVEDTIYF.

The V and J genes are TRBV20-1 and TRBJ1-5, with 8 bases matching TRBD1. Germline V gene data show CDR1 as DFQATT and CDR2 as SNEGSKA (reference sequence). V was clipped by 1 base and J by 14 bases; unmatched bases: 4. The CDR3 spans 11 residues. CDR3 nucleotides: TGCAGTGCTAGAGTGACAGGGGCAGAGCATTTT. Encoded protein: CSARVTGAEHF.

This clone was counted a few times. This sequence joins TRBV7-8 and TRBJ1-5, with D unclear. V was trimmed by 3 bases and J by 1 base, leaving 7 bases between them. CDR3 length: 14 residues. Germline values: CDR1 SGHVS, CDR2 FQNEAQ. CDR3 sequence: CASSFGESNQPQHF. As DNA, the CDR3 is TGTGCCAGCAGCTTCGGGGAGAGCAATCAGCCCCAGCATTTT.

The V and J genes are TRBV27 and TRBJ1-5, with a weak D call TRBD1 (6 bases). The germline V gene encodes CDR1 MNHEY and CDR2 SMNVEV (reference sequence). Trimming stripped 6 bases from V and 6 bases from J, with 18 bases between. The CDR3 consists of 15 residues. CDR3 DNA: TGTGCCAGCAGATCCGGGGGGGCTGCCGGTCAGCCCCAGCATTTT. As protein: CASRSGGAAGQPQHF.

The chain links TRBV18 to TRBJ1-1; TRBD1 matches 9 bases. Unmatched junction bases numbered 2, after V lost 3 bases and J lost 3 bases. The CDR3 spans 14 residues. Looked up from germline, CDR1 is KGHSH and CDR2 is LQKENI. CDR3 protein: CASSPGTGYTEAFF. The CDR3 DNA follows: TGTGCCAGCTCACCCGGGACAGGGTACACTGAAGCTTTCTTT.

The chain links TRBV6-6 to TRBJ1-2; possibly TRBD1 for D (5 bases). The germline V gene has CDR1 MNHNY and CDR2 SVGAGI (reference sequence). The CDR3 loop spans 16 amino acids. V dropped 2 bases and J dropped 0 bases, with 13 bases sitting between them. For the CDR3, the DNA is TGTGCCAGCAGTTACAGACCACAGGCGTCTAACTATGGCTACACCTTC. Translation gives CASSYRPQASNYGYTF.

Of note for this clone: Other DNA sequences in this sample translate to the same CDR3. The CDR3, as DNA: TGTGCCAGCAGTCGCACAGATACGCAGTATTTT. Its protein is CASSRTDTQYF. V is TRBV7-2 and J is TRBJ2-3; D gene unclear. Germline V gives CDR1 SGHTA, CDR2 FQGNSA. This CDR3 has 11 residues. The V end lost 6 bases, the J end lost 1 base, and 2 bases lay between the germline ends.

This chain joins TRBV11-2 and TRBJ2-5; D may match TRBD1 or TRBD2 (5 bases each). V dropped 1 base and J dropped 4 bases, with 13 bases sitting between them. The CDR3 is made up of 15 amino acids. Germline V lookup: CDR1 SGHAT, CDR2 FQNNGV. The CDR3 reads CASSLGGPLGETQYF. In DNA form, the CDR3 reads TGTGCCAGCAGCTTAGGGGGACCCTTGGGAGAGACCCAGTACTTC. The full variable domain, completed using reference TRBV11-2 and TRBJ2-5, is EAGVAQSPRYKIIEKRQSVAFWCNPISGHATLYWYQQILGQGPKLLIQFQNNGVVDDSQLPKDRFSAERLKGVDSTLKIQPAKLEDSAVYLCASSLGGPLGETQYFGPGTRLLVL.

On this clone: A junction end diverges from the germline sequence, so it may reflect a read error. J is TRBJ2-2 and V is TRBV2; D perhaps matches TRBD2 (5 bases). CDR3 size: 13 residues. The germline gives CDR1 SNHLY, CDR2 FYNNEI. DNA of the CDR3: TGTGCCAGCAGAGAAGAGGGTAACGGGGAGCTGTTTTTT. Translating it yields CASREEGNGELFF.

The V call is TRBV21-1, the J call TRBJ1-5; TRBD1 is the table's D call, not checked against the DNA. TRBV21-1 is flagged as a pseudogene. The CDR3 is made up of 16 amino acids. In DNA, the CDR3 is TGTGCCAGCAGCAAAGAGAACCCAAGGGGGCTGCAGCCCCAGCATTTT. Amino acids: CASSKENPRGLQPQHF.

The rearrangement joins TRBV30 to TRBJ2-6; either TRBD1 or TRBD2 may supply D (6 bases each). Germline V gene data show CDR1 as GTSNPN and CDR2 as SVGIG (reference sequence). The CDR3 consists of 16 residues. Between the trimmed V and J ends, which lost 2 bases and 0 bases, there was a span of 11 bases. CDR3 bases: TGTGCCTGGAGTACGGGGGCGCCCTCTGGGGCCAACGTCCTGACTTTC. Amino acids: CAWSTGAPSGANVLTF. Together with reference TRBV30 and TRBJ2-6, the CDR3 gives the full variable domain: SQTIHQWPATLVQPVGSPLSLECTVEGTSNPNLYWYRQAAGRGLQLLFYSVGIGQISSEVPQNLSASRPQDRQFILSSKKLLLSDSGFYLCAWSTGAPSGANVLTFGAGSRLTVL.

CDR3 sequence: CASSSSSRGYEQYF. DNA for the CDR3: TGTGCCAGCAGTTCTAGTTCGAGGGGTTACGAGCAGTACTTC. The V call is TRBV28, the J call TRBJ2-7; D is perhaps TRBD1 or TRBD2 (5 bases each). CDR3 length: 14 amino acids. V was clipped by 4 bases and J by 4 bases, with 14 bases between them. CDR1 and CDR2 from the germline V gene are MDHEN and SYDVKM.

The chain combines TRBV6-5 with TRBJ2-2; D is ambiguous. This CDR3 contains 13 residues. V gave up 6 bases and J gave up 7 bases, with 12 bases separating them. CDR1 is MNHEY, CDR2 SVGAGI, per germline. The CDR3 protein is CASSSFGRGELFF. The CDR3 coding sequence is TGTGCCAGCAGCTCCTTTGGTCGCGGGGAGCTGTTTTTT.

The chain has TRBV7-9 and TRBJ1-1; D is undetermined. The CDR3 sequence is 15 residues long. V lost 5 bases, J lost 6 bases, and 19 bases lay in between. The germline CDR1 and CDR2 sequences are SEHNR and FQNEAQ (reference sequence). CDR3 sequence: CASSPQFLRSAEAFF. The CDR3 DNA sequence: TGTGCCAGCAGCCCACAATTTCTCCGGTCTGCTGAAGCTTTCTTT.

V gene TRBV18 combines with J gene TRBJ2-3, with D possibly called TRBD1 or TRBD2 (5 bases each). This CDR3 is built from 14 residues. V gave up 2 bases and J gave up 1 base, with 7 bases separating them. The germline CDR1 and CDR2 sequences are KGHSH and LQKENI. The CDR3 nucleotides read TGTGCCAGCTCACCAGAGGGGCGCACAGATACGCAGTATTTT. Its translation: CASSPEGRTDTQYF.

V usage is TRBV2 and J usage is TRBJ2-7; TRBD1 might be the D (5 bases). The CDR3 is made up of 12 amino acids. V was trimmed by 6 bases and J by 3 bases, leaving 9 bases between them. From germline, CDR1 is SNHLY and CDR2 FYNNEI. The CDR3 DNA sequence: TGTGCCAGCAGCACAGGATTCTACGAGCAGTACTTC. Translating it yields CASSTGFYEQYF. Drawing the rest from reference TRBV2 and TRBJ2-7, the complete variable domain is EPEVTQTPSHQVTQMGQEVILRCVPISNHLYFYWYRQILGQKVEFLVSFYNNEISEKSEIFDDQFSVERPDGSNFTLKIRSTKLEDSAMYFCASSTGFYEQYFGPGTRLTVT.

This clone was counted a few times. The V call is TRBV19, the J call TRBJ1-2; TRBD1 agrees at 9 bases. CDR1 and CDR2 from the germline V gene are LNHDA and SQIVND (reference sequence). V lost 4 bases to trimming and J lost 2 bases; unmatched junction nucleotides: 2. This CDR3 region has 14 residues. CDR3 DNA sequence: TGTGCCAGTAGTACCGGACAGGGGAACTATGGCTACACCTTC. Its protein is CASSTGQGNYGYTF.

The J gene is TRBJ2-7, the V gene TRBV9; TRBD2 agrees at 7 bases. V dropped 0 bases and J dropped 7; count of bases not matched to a gene: 7. The germline V gene encodes CDR1 SGDLS and CDR2 YYNGEE. The CDR3 spans 14 residues. CDR3 sequence (DNA): TGTGCCAGCAGCGTAGGGGCGGGAGTATGGGAGCAGTACTTC. This encodes CASSVGAGVWEQYF. Full variable domain (missing parts from reference TRBV9 and TRBJ2-7): DSGVTQTPKHLITATGQRVTLRCSPRSGDLSVYWYQQSLDQGLQFLIQYYNGEERAKGNILERFSAQQFPDLHSELNLSSLELGDSALYFCASSVGAGVWEQYFGPGTRLTVT.

The chain carries TRBV28 and TRBJ1-5; maybe TRBD1 (5 bases). The germline CDR1 and CDR2 sequences are MDHEN and SYDVKM. V shed 3 bases and J shed 3 bases, with 9 bases lying between them. The CDR3 spans 14 residues. CDR3 coding DNA: TGTGCCAGCAGTTTCGGGGGACTCAATCAGCCCCAGCATTTT. Protein sequence: CASSFGGLNQPQHF.

The chain combines TRBV27 with TRBJ1-2; TRBD1 is a possible D gene (5 bases). Germline assignment: CDR1 MNHEY and CDR2 SMNVEV (reference sequence). V gave up 5 bases and J gave up 7 bases, with 14 bases separating them. The CDR3 spans 13 residues. The CDR3 DNA follows: TGTGCCAGCAGTGTTGCCGGGGGGTCTGGCTACACCTTC. It translates to CASSVAGGSGYTF.

J is TRBJ2-7 and V is TRBV12-5; 10 bases agree with TRBD1. The germline V gene encodes CDR1 LGHNT and CDR2 FRNRAP. V shed 3 bases and J 5 bases; nucleotides not matched to a gene: 7. This CDR3 is built from 15 residues. The CDR3 nucleotides are TGTGCTAGTGGTTTAGAACGCGGGACAGGGGACGAGCAGTACTTC. Its translation is CASGLERGTGDEQYF.

This clone has more than one count but fewer than ten. The chain combines TRBV18 with TRBJ2-1; possible D gene TRBD2, 6 bases. This CDR3 spans 14 amino acids. Germline CDR1 and CDR2: KGHSH and LQKENI. Trimming shortened V by 1 base and J by 6 bases, and 10 bases separated the two germline ends. CDR3 bases: TGTGCCAGCTCACCACGGGGCGGGGCCAATGAGCAGTTCTTC. This translates into CASSPRGGANEQFF.

V is TRBV30 and J is TRBJ1-4; 7 positions agree with TRBD1. This CDR3 region has 13 residues. V shed 3 bases and J 10 bases; nucleotides not matched to a gene: 8. Germline CDR1 reads GTSNPN; CDR2 reads SVGIG (reference sequence). The CDR3 loop reads CAWRGQGERKLFF. CDR3 nucleotides: TGTGCCTGGAGAGGGCAGGGGGAGAGAAAACTGTTTTTT.

This rearrangement joins TRBV5-1 to TRBJ1-4; a weak D match, TRBD1 (6 bases). Germline loops: CDR1 SGHRS, CDR2 YFSETQ. The CDR3 is 12 residues long. The V and J ends lost 4 bases and 8 bases respectively, with 9 bases between them. DNA for the CDR3: TGCGCCAGCAGCCAACAGGGCGAAAAACTGTTTTTT. Protein product: CASSQQGEKLFF.

V usage is TRBV5-1 and J usage is TRBJ2-5; TRBD1 matches 7 bases. The CDR3 is made up of 16 amino acids. V lost 4 bases, J lost 5 bases, and 14 bases stayed unmatched. Germline assignment: CDR1 SGHRS and CDR2 YFSETQ. This CDR3 is CASSPLPTGVVETQYF. CDR3 DNA: TGCGCCAGCAGCCCCCTCCCCACAGGGGTGGTCGAGACCCAGTACTTC.

The V call is TRBV6-5, the J call TRBJ2-5, with D possibly being TRBD2 (6 bases). Trimming removed 2 bases at V and 5 bases at J, with 12 bases between. The CDR3 contains 14 residues. Germline lookup yields CDR1 MNHEY and CDR2 SVGAGI. The CDR3 DNA follows: TGTGCCAGCAGTTACGTCGGCCGGGGGGAGACCCAGTACTTC. Translated: CASSYVGRGETQYF.

This sequence joins TRBV30 and TRBJ1-6, with D uncertain. The CDR3 length is 14 residues. Germline V gene lookup returns CDR1 GTSNPN and CDR2 SVGIG (reference sequence). The germline V and J ends were trimmed by 3 bases and 5 bases, with 11 bases remaining between them. CDR3 loop: CAWRGPSNNSPLHF. The DNA for the CDR3 is TGTGCCTGGAGAGGACCTTCGAATAATTCACCCCTCCACTTT.

This clone was seen a few times. The rearrangement uses TRBV28 and TRBJ1-5; D is ambiguous. Between the trimmed V and J ends, which lost 4 bases and 2 bases, there was a span of 6 bases. This CDR3 comprises 13 residues. Germline CDR1 MDHEN, CDR2 SYDVKM. This CDR3 reads CASSSGGNQPQHF. The CDR3 DNA reads TGTGCCAGCAGTTCCGGGGGCAATCAGCCCCAGCATTTT. Based on the CDR3 plus reference TRBV28 and TRBJ1-5, the full variable domain is DVKVTQSSRYLVKRTGEKVFLECVQDMDHENMFWYRQDPGLGLRLIYFSYDVKMKEKGDIPEGYSVSREKKERFSLILESASTNQTSMYLCASSSGGNQPQHFGDGTRLSIL.

Here the CDR3 reads CAWKTGTGPNEKLFF. As DNA, the CDR3 is TGTGCCTGGAAAACTGGGACAGGGCCTAATGAAAAACTGTTTTTT. V is TRBV30 and J is TRBJ1-4; TRBD1 agrees at 9 bases. Per the germline V gene, CDR1 is GTSNPN and CDR2 is SVGIG (reference sequence). After removal of 4 bases from V and 3 bases from J, the junction contained 6 bases not matched to a gene. The CDR3 contains 15 residues.

The chain uses TRBV7-9 and TRBJ2-3; 7 bases fit TRBD2. V shed 4 bases and J 7 bases; nucleotides not matched to a gene: 17. This CDR3 is 17 amino acids long. Germline V gene data show CDR1 as SEHNR and CDR2 as FQNEAQ (reference sequence). The CDR3, as DNA: TGTGCCAGCAGCTCATCCAACCCTAGCGGTAGTTCAAATACGCAGTATTTT. Translating gives CASSSSNPSGSSNTQYF.